These 18 T cell receptor beta chains share one sample of origin, sequenced in a study of Ad26.COV2.S vaccination and SARS-CoV-2 variants. Measured with immunoSEQ multiplex PCR; TCRdb has only the in-frame clones, and not every one. The sample lists approximately 140,000 clones, more than 80% occurring once. Sequences were derived from peripheral blood, sampled after recovery from COVID-19. Source of these receptors: a human donor who had recovered from COVID-19.

In the case of this clone: Other DNA sequences from this sample encode an identical CDR3 as well. The CDR3 spells CASSLGLGYEQYF. In DNA form, the CDR3 reads TGTGCCAGCAGCCTAGGACTGGGTTACGAGCAGTACTTC. This rearrangement joins TRBV27 to TRBJ2-7, with a weak D call TRBD2 (5 bases). Trimming shortened V by 6 bases and J by 4 bases, and 13 bases separated the two germline ends. This CDR3 has 13 residues. Per the germline V gene, CDR1 is MNHEY and CDR2 is SMNVEV (reference sequence).

DNA of the CDR3: TGTGCCACCTCCCGGGTACCGGATGAAAAACTGTTTTTT. This codes for CATSRVPDEKLFF. The rearrangement uses TRBV19 and TRBJ1-4; the D is unclear. The germline V and J ends were trimmed by 10 bases and 6 bases, with 15 bases remaining between them. Germline CDR1 LNHDA, CDR2 SQIVND (reference sequence). The CDR3 runs 13 residues.

The chain joins TRBV18 to TRBJ1-2; no firm D call. The ends were cut back, 3 bases at V and 5 bases at J, with 10 bases in the middle. Germline V gene data show CDR1 as KGHSH and CDR2 as LQKENI. This CDR3 is built from 13 residues. The CDR3 reads CASSPADPYGYTF. CDR3 in DNA: TGTGCCAGCTCACCGGCGGATCCTTATGGCTACACCTTC. Supplemented by reference TRBV18 and TRBJ1-2, the full variable domain reads NAGVMQNPRHLVRRRGQEARLRCSPMKGHSHVYWYRQLPEEGLKFMVYLQKENIIDESGMPKERFSAEFPKEGPSILRIQQVVRGDSAAYFCASSPADPYGYTFGSGTRLTVV.

V usage is TRBV7-8 and J usage is TRBJ2-3, with 10 bases lining up with TRBD2. This CDR3 comprises 19 residues. Per germline, CDR1 SGHVS and CDR2 FQNEAQ. The V segment lost 5 bases and the J segment 5 bases; nucleotides outside the gene matches: 19. CDR3 nucleotides: TGTGCCAGCAGCACGGGGCTAGCGGGGGCCTCACGCGGCATAGATACGCAGTATTTT. Protein product: CASSTGLAGASRGIDTQYF.

The gene calls are TRBV6-5 and TRBJ1-2; possibly TRBD1 for D (5 bases). Trimming cost V 2 bases and J 8 bases, with 12 bases left between them. This CDR3 has 13 amino acids. The germline CDR1 and CDR2 sequences are MNHEY and SVGAGI. The CDR3 protein is CASSYVAGRGYTF. In DNA, the CDR3 is TGTGCCAGCAGTTACGTAGCAGGGCGAGGCTACACCTTC.

This chain links TRBV28 with TRBJ1-1; 8 bases agree with TRBD1. CDR1 and CDR2 from the germline V gene are MDHEN and SYDVKM. The trim removed 5 bases at V and 3 bases at J, leaving 8 bases unmatched. The CDR3 loop spans 15 amino acids. CDR3 loop: CASSLEGQEYTEAFF. The CDR3 DNA reads TGTGCCAGCAGTCTTGAGGGACAGGAGTACACTGAAGCTTTCTTT. Combining the CDR3 with reference TRBV28 and TRBJ1-1 gives the whole variable domain DVKVTQSSRYLVKRTGEKVFLECVQDMDHENMFWYRQDPGLGLRLIYFSYDVKMKEKGDIPEGYSVSREKKERFSLILESASTNQTSMYLCASSLEGQEYTEAFFGQGTRLTVV.

V is TRBV27 and J is TRBJ2-1; no clear D gene. Germline CDR1 and CDR2: MNHEY and SMNVEV (reference sequence). With 5 bases removed from V and 16 bases from J, the gap between germline ends came to 21 bases. The CDR3 length is 13 residues. As DNA, the CDR3 is TGTGCCAGCAGTCCCACCAATTACCCAACGCTCTTCTTC. Its translation: CASSPTNYPTLFF.

The table lists this clone with a count of one. The chain uses TRBV6-5 and TRBJ1-1; no firm D call. The germline gives CDR1 MNHEY, CDR2 SVGAGI. The CDR3 is 15 residues long. The V end lost 2 bases, the J end lost 4 bases, and 14 bases lay between the germline ends. The CDR3 here is CASSYDEGLVTEAFF. CDR3 DNA sequence: TGTGCCAGCAGTTACGACGAAGGGCTGGTCACTGAAGCTTTCTTT.

The gene calls are TRBV19 and TRBJ1-5, with 8 bases matching TRBD1. V shed 8 bases, J shed 0 bases, and the junction held 6 bases outside the gene matches. This CDR3 has 15 amino acids. Germline V CDR1 and CDR2: LNHDA, SQIVND (reference sequence). DNA of the CDR3: TGTGCCAGTGGGACCCAGGGGGCTAGCAATCAGCCCCAGCATTTT. Residues: CASGTQGASNQPQHF.

The chain carries TRBV12-3 or TRBV12-4 and TRBJ1-3; D not resolved. Trimming removed 1 base from V and 11 bases from J, with 12 bases in between. This CDR3 is built from 13 residues. The CDR3 DNA follows: TGTGCCAGCAGTTTAGGGCGGACTCAACCCATATATTTT. Its protein product is CASSLGRTQPIYF.

The rearrangement links TRBV7-9 to TRBJ2-3; D gene uncertain. V was pared by 0 bases and J by 7 bases, with 5 bases between. Looked up from germline, CDR1 is SEHNR and CDR2 is FQNEAQ (reference sequence). The CDR3 consists of 12 residues. The CDR3 nucleotides read TGTGCCAGCAGCTTAGCGCATTATACGCAGTATTTT. Its protein is CASSLAHYTQYF.

The chain has TRBV28 and TRBJ1-3; 9 positions agree with TRBD1. This CDR3 contains 14 residues. CDR1 is MDHEN and CDR2 is SYDVKM in the germline V gene. Unmatched junction bases numbered 10, after V lost 8 bases and J lost 8 bases. Written as DNA, the CDR3 is TGTGCCAGCTGGCCTAGGACAGGGGAAGACACCATATATTTT. Protein sequence: CASWPRTGEDTIYF.

The chain combines TRBV27 with TRBJ2-2, with 8 bases fitting TRBD1. With 6 bases clipped from V and 2 bases from J, the junction kept 8 bases outside the gene matches. The CDR3 sequence is 16 residues long. Germline V gene lookup returns CDR1 MNHEY and CDR2 SMNVEV (reference sequence). CDR3 sequence reads: CASSLKGTGNTGELFF. The CDR3, as DNA: TGTGCCAGCAGCCTAAAGGGGACAGGCAACACCGGGGAGCTGTTTTTT.

The genes are TRBV27 and TRBJ1-6; D not certain. Germline-derived CDR1 and CDR2 are MNHEY and SMNVEV (reference sequence). This CDR3 spans 13 amino acids. V was pared by 8 bases and J by 8 bases, with 13 bases between. CDR3 coding DNA: TGTGCCAGCGGTTATCTTGGGGATTCACCCCTCCACTTT. This translates into CASGYLGDSPLHF.

This chain links TRBV27 with TRBJ2-2, with D perhaps given as TRBD1 or TRBD2 (5 bases each). The germline V gene has CDR1 MNHEY and CDR2 SMNVEV (reference sequence). The V end was cut by 6 bases, the J end by 2 bases, with 10 bases between. CDR3 length: 14 amino acids. The CDR3 region has the DNA TGTGCCAGCAGCACCGGGACCAACACCGGGGAGCTGTTTTTT. Amino acid sequence: CASSTGTNTGELFF.

This chain uses TRBV6-2 or TRBV6-3 with TRBJ1-5; no definite D call. The CDR3 length is 12 residues. Trimming took 5 bases from V and 7 from J, leaving 9 bases between them. The germline gives CDR1 MNHEY, CDR2 SVGEGT. The CDR3 DNA is TGTGCCAGCAGTAGAACGAGGCAGCCCCAGCATTTT. This translates into CASSRTRQPQHF.

This chain uses TRBV7-2 with TRBJ1-4; D not certain. Trimming took off 5 bases at V and 1 base at J, with 8 bases between the two ends. Germline CDR1 SGHTA, CDR2 FQGNSA. This CDR3 has 14 residues. The CDR3 is CASSLSGTNEKLFF. CDR3 nucleotides: TGTGCCAGCAGCCTCAGTGGAACTAATGAAAAACTGTTTTTT. The variable domain in full, with the rest retrieved from reference TRBV7-2 and TRBJ1-4, is GAGVSQSPSNKVTEKGKDVELRCDPISGHTALYWYRQSLGQGLEFLIYFQGNSAPDKSGLPSDRFSAERTGGSVSTLTIQRTQQEDSAVYLCASSLSGTNEKLFFGSGTQLSVL.

This chain uses TRBV5-4 with TRBJ1-4; unclear D gene. Germline assignment: CDR1 SGHNT and CDR2 YYREEE (reference sequence). CDR3 length: 14 residues. Trimming cost V 4 bases and J 0 bases, with 7 bases left between them. CDR3 amino acids: CASSPTTTNEKLFF. The CDR3 bases are TGTGCCAGCAGCCCGACTACAACTAATGAAAAACTGTTTTTT. The full variable domain, completed using reference TRBV5-4 and TRBJ1-4, is ETGVTQSPTHLIKTRGQQVTLRCSSQSGHNTVSWYQQALGQGPQFIFQYYREEENGRGNFPPRFSGLQFPNYSSELNVNALELDDSALYLCASSPTTTNEKLFFGSGTQLSVL.